Listed here are 29 T cell receptor beta chains from one sample, sequenced in a study of T-cell reconstitution after alpha-beta-depleted transplantation in children. As it was prepared, the TCRbeta library received unique molecular identifiers. TCRdb re-called the PCR reads through MiXCR, storing one row per CDR3 protein. There are 250,000 or so distinct CDR3 sequences in the sample; 7.5% to 9.5% occur only once, and under 8% lies in the top ten. This sample comprised PBMCs, mostly from graft donor cells, obtained 180 days after TCRalphabeta/CD19-depleted stem cell transplant. The receptors come from a male patient younger than 18 who had a stem cell transplant for acute lymphoblastic leukemia, so the T cells may come from the graft donor.

This clonotype was recorded many times. The chain links TRBV5-1 to TRBJ2-7; 10 bases line up with TRBD2. The CDR3 totals 15 residues. Germline trimming cut 1 base from V and 2 bases from J; bases unmatched to any gene: 3. Germline loops: CDR1 SGHRS, CDR2 YFSETQ. Written as DNA, the CDR3 is TGCGCCAGCAGCTTGACAGCGGGGGGGCCCTACGAGCAGTACTTC. Translating gives CASSLTAGGPYEQYF.

This rearrangement joins TRBV29-1 to TRBJ2-7; TRBD1 is a possible D gene (6 bases). V was cut by 4 bases and J by 4 bases, with 17 bases left in between. The CDR3 covers 14 residues. Germline values: CDR1 SQVTM, CDR2 ANQGSEA. The CDR3 DNA reads as TGCAGCGTTGCGGAGCACAGGGTAGGATACGAGCAGTACTTC. This gives the protein CSVAEHRVGYEQYF.

The table lists this clonotype with many counts. One end of the junction does not line up with germline, which may come from a read error. V is TRBV7-2 and J is TRBJ2-5; no firm D call. The CDR3 is 11 residues long. Germline V lookup: CDR1 SGHTA, CDR2 FQGNSA. CDR3 amino acids: CASSPQQTQYF. CDR3 DNA: TGTGCCAGCAGCCCCCAACAGACCCAGTACTTC. Together with reference TRBV7-2 and TRBJ2-5, the CDR3 gives the full variable domain: GAGVSQSPSNKVTEKGKDVELRCDPISGHTALYWYRQSLGQGLEFLIYFQGNSAPDKSGLPSDRFSAERTGGSVSTLTIQRTQQEDSAVYLCASSPQQTQYFGPGTRLLVL.

This clonotype was seen at least ten times. V and J are TRBV7-8 and TRBJ1-5; TRBD1 aligns across 8 bases. Unmatched junction bases numbered 13, after V lost 4 bases and J lost 2 bases. Germline CDR1 is SGHVS and CDR2 is FQNEAQ. CDR3 length: 18 amino acids. The DNA for the CDR3 is TGTGCCAGCAGCTCCCGGGACAGGCAGTCTCGACGCAATCAGCCCCAGCATTTT. Residues: CASSSRDRQSRRNQPQHF.

This clonotype was counted ten times or more. V and J are TRBV6-5 and TRBJ2-7; D uncertain. Trimming removed 3 bases from V and 5 bases from J, with 14 bases in between. The CDR3 extends over 14 amino acids. Germline V gene lookup returns CDR1 MNHEY and CDR2 SVGAGI. The CDR3 DNA is TGTGCCAGCAGTTATTCCTTGGCGACCGACGAGCAGTACTTC. The encoded protein is CASSYSLATDEQYF.

This clonotype was recorded at least ten times. The CDR3 sequence: CASSTTALAGAVEQYF. CDR3 DNA sequence: TGTGCCAGCAGTACTACCGCCCTAGCGGGAGCTGTTGAGCAGTACTTC. This chain links TRBV6-5 with TRBJ2-7; 10 bases fit TRBD2. Per germline, CDR1 MNHEY and CDR2 SVGAGI. V shed 5 bases, J shed 7 bases, and the junction held 14 bases outside the gene matches. This CDR3 is 16 amino acids long.

Many counts were recorded for this clonotype. The rearrangement uses TRBV6-4 and TRBJ2-2; 7 bases agree with TRBD2. Germline V lookup: CDR1 MRHNA, CDR2 SNTAGT. After removal of 9 bases from V and 0 bases from J, the junction contained 7 bases not matched to a gene. The CDR3 consists of 15 residues. Here the CDR3 reads CASFPGGPNTGELFF. CDR3 in DNA: TGTGCCAGTTTCCCGGGGGGTCCGAACACCGGGGAGCTGTTTTTT.

This clonotype appeared a few times. The chain couples TRBV6-5 to TRBJ2-2; 7 nucleotides line up with TRBD2. This CDR3 has 17 residues. After removal of 3 bases from V and 1 base from J, the junction contained 8 bases not matched to a gene. Germline V lookup: CDR1 MNHEY, CDR2 SVGAGI. The CDR3 nucleotides read TGTGCCAGCAGTTATGCCCCCACTAGCGTGAACACCGGGGAGCTGTTTTTT. Its protein product is CASSYAPTSVNTGELFF.

This clonotype was counted ten times or more. V is TRBV29-1 and J is TRBJ2-2, with a weak D call TRBD1 (5 bases). CDR1 is SQVTM and CDR2 is ANQGSEA in the germline V gene. V was clipped by 7 bases and J by 1 base, with 19 bases between them. The CDR3 runs 16 residues. The chain's CDR3 is CSARRPGPRNTGELFF. CDR3 nucleotides: TGCAGCGCTCGACGGCCAGGGCCAAGGAACACCGGGGAGCTGTTTTTT.

This clonotype was seen a few times. The chain combines TRBV7-9 with TRBJ1-4, with D possibly TRBD1 on 6 matching bases. V was pared by 4 bases and J by 8 bases, with 14 bases between. CDR1 SEHNR and CDR2 FQNEAQ come from the germline V gene (reference sequence). CDR3 size: 14 residues. The CDR3 DNA reads TGTGCCAGCAGCTCCACAGGGATGGGAGAAAAACTGTTTTTT. Residues: CASSSTGMGEKLFF.

This clonotype was seen ten or more times. This chain links TRBV5-1 with TRBJ2-1, with 8 positions matching TRBD2. J gave up 7 bases and V 1 base, and 7 bases lay outside the gene matches. Germline assignment: CDR1 SGHRS and CDR2 YFSETQ. The CDR3 covers 15 residues. CDR3 coding DNA: TGCGCCAGCAGCTTGTTCGGGACTAGTGATAATGAGCAGTTCTTC. Amino acid sequence: CASSLFGTSDNEQFF.

This clonotype has a count of ten or more. The CDR3 sequence: CASSSRDRGETGELFF. In DNA form, the CDR3 reads TGTGCCAGCAGCTCCCGGGACAGGGGCGAGACCGGGGAGCTGTTTTTT. The J gene is TRBJ2-2, the V gene TRBV7-2; 10 bases align to TRBD1. Germline V gene lookup returns CDR1 SGHTA and CDR2 FQGNSA. V dropped 4 bases and J dropped 5; count of bases not matched to a gene: 7. There are 16 residues in the CDR3.

This clonotype was counted at least ten times. In nucleotides, the CDR3 is TGCAGTGCTAGCGGGACACAGAATAATCAGCCCCAGCATTTT. Protein product: CSASGTQNNQPQHF. The V and J genes are TRBV20-1 and TRBJ1-5, with a weak D call TRBD1 (6 bases). The V end was cut by 3 bases, the J end by 4 bases, with 13 bases between. The CDR3 totals 14 residues. Per the germline V gene, CDR1 is DFQATT and CDR2 is SNEGSKA (reference sequence).

This clonotype was seen at least ten times. The gene calls are TRBV18 and TRBJ2-5, with 8 nucleotides matching TRBD1. The J segment lost 6 bases and the V segment lost 3 bases, leaving 6 bases of the junction unmatched. The V gene's germline CDR1 is KGHSH and CDR2 LQKENI. This CDR3 has 14 amino acids. The CDR3 coding sequence is TGTGCCAGCTCACCTGGCAGGGGGCATCAGACCCAGTACTTC. The encoded protein is CASSPGRGHQTQYF.

Many counts were recorded for this clonotype. The chain recombines TRBV28 with TRBJ2-1; maybe TRBD1 (5 bases). The V gene lost 3 bases and the J gene lost 2 bases, with 11 bases spanning the gap. The CDR3 loop spans 15 amino acids. The germline V gene encodes CDR1 MDHEN and CDR2 SYDVKM. The CDR3 region has the DNA TGTGCCAGCAGTTTTCAGGGAAGGGCCTACAATGAGCAGTTCTTC. Amino acid sequence: CASSFQGRAYNEQFF. Drawing the rest from reference TRBV28 and TRBJ2-1, the complete variable domain is DVKVTQSSRYLVKRTGEKVFLECVQDMDHENMFWYRQDPGLGLRLIYFSYDVKMKEKGDIPEGYSVSREKKERFSLILESASTNQTSMYLCASSFQGRAYNEQFFGPGTRLTVL.

This clonotype was detected ten times or more. This rearrangement joins TRBV7-3 to TRBJ2-1; maybe TRBD1 (6 bases). This CDR3 has 15 amino acids. V was pared by 4 bases and J by 0 bases, with 10 bases between. The germline V gene encodes CDR1 SGHTA and CDR2 FQGTGA. The CDR3: CASSSGQSSYNEQFF. CDR3 DNA sequence: TGTGCCAGCAGCTCTGGACAGAGCTCCTACAATGAGCAGTTCTTC. Drawing the rest from reference TRBV7-3 and TRBJ2-1, the complete variable domain is GAGVSQTPSNKVTEKGKYVELRCDPISGHTALYWYRQSLGQGPEFLIYFQGTGAADDSGLPNDRFFAVRPEGSVSTLKIQRTERGDSAVYLCASSSGQSSYNEQFFGPGTRLTVL.

The J gene is TRBJ2-3, the V gene TRBV13, with D hard to call. Germline values: CDR1 PRHDT, CDR2 FYEKMQ (reference sequence). Between the trimmed V and J ends, which lost 10 bases and 5 bases, there was a span of 13 bases. There are 12 residues in the CDR3. For the CDR3, the DNA is TGTGCCATGAGCTTAGGCCTAGATACGCAGTATTTT. It specifies CAMSLGLDTQYF.

As concerns this clonotype: This may be a read error: a much more frequent sequence differs by one nucleotide. The chain has TRBV28 and TRBJ2-3, with no clear D. Trimming took 7 bases from V and 7 from J, leaving 15 bases between them. Germline CDR1 MDHEN, CDR2 SYDVKM. The CDR3 has 13 amino acids. CDR3 nucleotides: TGTGCCAGCACTCCGCCCCATAGATATACGCAGTATTTT. Translating it yields CASTPPHRYTQYF.

Many counts were recorded for this clonotype. V and J are TRBV7-9 and TRBJ2-3; 9 positions agree with TRBD2. From germline, CDR1 is SEHNR and CDR2 FQNEAQ (reference sequence). V shed 1 base and J 4 bases; nucleotides not matched to a gene: 6. The length of the CDR3 is 16 residues. This chain's CDR3 is CASSLGGGGAADTQYF. The CDR3 nucleotides are TGTGCCAGCAGCTTAGGGGGCGGGGGGGCCGCAGATACGCAGTATTTT. The full variable domain, its missing parts supplied by reference TRBV7-9 and TRBJ2-3, is DTGVSQNPRHKITKRGQNVTFRCDPISEHNRLYWYRQTLGQGPEFLTYFQNEAQLEKSRLLSDRFSAERPKGSFSTLEIQRTEQGDSAMYLCASSLGGGGAADTQYFGPGTRLTVL.

Comment on this clonotype: Possible read error: a much larger clone is one base away. The conserved final phenylalanine or tryptophan is absent from the CDR3, which likely points to a read error. V gene TRBV28 combines with J gene TRBJ2-1, with 10 bases identical to TRBD2. Germline CDR1 and CDR2: MDHEN and SYDVKM. The length of the CDR3 is 12 residues. The ends lost 8 bases at V and 9 bases at J; junction bases unmatched: 4. CDR3 amino acids: CASRSGRFEQFY. In DNA, the CDR3 is TGTGCCAGCCGTAGCGGGAGGTTTGAGCAGTTCTAC.

This clonotype was found many times. This chain links TRBV19 with TRBJ2-3, with 7 positions matching TRBD1. This CDR3 region has 13 residues. The junction had 3 bases not matched to a gene; V was cut back by 6 bases and J by 3 bases. The germline V gene has CDR1 LNHDA and CDR2 SQIVND (reference sequence). The CDR3 loop reads CASSPTGTDTQYF. The DNA for the CDR3 is TGTGCCAGTAGCCCGACAGGGACAGATACGCAGTATTTT.

This clonotype has a handful of counts. A much larger clone differs from this one at a single base, so this may be a read error. V is TRBV3-1 and J is TRBJ2-5; tentative D call: TRBD1 (6 bases). V lost 8 bases, J lost 0 bases, and 25 bases lay in between. Germline-derived CDR1 and CDR2 are LGHDT and YNNKEL (reference sequence). The CDR3 is 18 residues long. The CDR3 protein is CASCLLPSTGYDQETQYF. The CDR3, as DNA: TGTGCCAGCTGCCTTCTCCCCTCCACAGGGTATGACCAAGAGACCCAGTACTTC.

Note on this clonotype: This clone may be a read error of a much larger clone one base away. The V and J genes are TRBV18 and TRBJ2-7; 10 bases map to TRBD2. The germline gives CDR1 KGHSH, CDR2 LQKENI. Trimming cost V 3 bases and J 0 bases; bases outside gene matches: 2. The CDR3 runs 15 residues. CDR3 amino acids: CASSPSGGHSYEQYF. The CDR3, as DNA: TGTGCCAGCTCACCTAGCGGGGGGCACTCCTACGAGCAGTACTTC.

Ten or more counts support this clonotype. This chain links TRBV20-1 with TRBJ1-4; D remains ambiguous. Deletions cut 3 bases from V and 5 bases from J, with 7 bases between. Germline-derived CDR1 and CDR2 are DFQATT and SNEGSKA (reference sequence). This CDR3 comprises 12 residues. CDR3 bases: TGCAGTGCTAGTACACAGAATGAAAAACTGTTTTTT. Encoded protein: CSASTQNEKLFF.

At least ten counts were recorded for this clonotype. The J gene is TRBJ2-3, the V gene TRBV4-2; 16 bases map to TRBD2. CDR3 length equals 19 residues. The V gene end was trimmed by 4 bases and the J gene end by 3 bases; junction bases not matched to a gene: 10. Germline V gene lookup returns CDR1 LGHNA and CDR2 YNFKEQ. CDR3 sequence: CASSRTGTSGRALTDTQYF. DNA of the CDR3: TGTGCCAGCAGCCGAACCGGGACTAGCGGGAGGGCCCTGACAGATACGCAGTATTTT.

This clonotype was seen at least ten times. The chain joins TRBV10-3 to TRBJ2-7; D gene uncertain. Looked up from germline, CDR1 is ENHRY and CDR2 is SYGVKD. The V end lost 4 bases, the J end lost 4 bases, and 11 bases lay between the germline ends. This CDR3 is built from 13 residues. The CDR3 DNA is TGTGCCATCAGTGTTCAGGATTTTTACGAGCAGTACTTC. Translating gives CAISVQDFYEQYF.

A remark on this clonotype: A much bigger clone sits one base away, suggesting this may be a read error. The conserved final phenylalanine or tryptophan is absent from the CDR3, which likely points to a read error. The rearrangement links TRBV2 to TRBJ1-1, with 8 bases matching TRBD1. In germline, CDR1 is SNHLY, CDR2 FYNNEI. The CDR3 has 13 amino acids. Germline trimming cut 6 bases from V and 6 bases from J; bases unmatched to any gene: 6. The CDR3 is CASRVDRASEAFS. The CDR3, as DNA: TGTGCCAGCAGGGTGGACAGGGCCTCTGAAGCTTTCTCT.

This clonotype has ten or more counts. This chain links TRBV7-2 with TRBJ1-2; a possible D gene is TRBD1 (6 bases). V lost 5 bases, J lost 4 bases, and 11 bases lay in between. The CDR3 consists of 13 residues. CDR1 is SGHTA and CDR2 is FQGNSA in the germline V gene. CDR3 amino acids: CASSRTATYGYTF. In nucleotides, the CDR3 is TGTGCCAGCAGCAGGACAGCGACCTATGGCTACACCTTC. Full variable domain (remainder filled in from reference TRBV7-2 and TRBJ1-2): GAGVSQSPSNKVTEKGKDVELRCDPISGHTALYWYRQSLGQGLEFLIYFQGNSAPDKSGLPSDRFSAERTGGSVSTLTIQRTQQEDSAVYLCASSRTATYGYTFGSGTRLTVV.

The sample holds many counts of this clonotype. This chain connects TRBV9 to TRBJ1-1; D may be TRBD1 (5 bases). Germline V lookup: CDR1 SGDLS, CDR2 YYNGEE. This CDR3 contains 16 residues. Trimming pared 0 bases from V and 5 bases from J, leaving 17 bases between. The CDR3: CASSVEIGHPRTEAFF. In DNA, the CDR3 is TGTGCCAGCAGCGTAGAAATAGGACACCCGAGGACTGAAGCTTTCTTT.